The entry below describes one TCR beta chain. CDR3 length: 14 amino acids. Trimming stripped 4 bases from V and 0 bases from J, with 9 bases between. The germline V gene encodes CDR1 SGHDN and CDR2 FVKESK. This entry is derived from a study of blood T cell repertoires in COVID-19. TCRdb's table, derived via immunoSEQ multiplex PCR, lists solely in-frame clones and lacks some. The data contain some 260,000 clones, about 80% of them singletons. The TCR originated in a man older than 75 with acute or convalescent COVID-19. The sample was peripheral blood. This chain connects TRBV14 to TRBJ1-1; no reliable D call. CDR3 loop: CASSPWRVNTEAFF. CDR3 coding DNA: TGTGCCAGCAGCCCCTGGAGGGTGAACACTGAAGCTTTCTTT. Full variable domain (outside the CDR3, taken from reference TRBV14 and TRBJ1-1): EAGVTQFPSHSVIEKGQTVTLRCDPISGHDNLYWYRRVMGKEIKFLLHFVKESKQDESGMPNNRFLAERTGGTYSTLKVQPAELEDSGVYFCASSPWRVNTEAFFGQGTRLTVV.